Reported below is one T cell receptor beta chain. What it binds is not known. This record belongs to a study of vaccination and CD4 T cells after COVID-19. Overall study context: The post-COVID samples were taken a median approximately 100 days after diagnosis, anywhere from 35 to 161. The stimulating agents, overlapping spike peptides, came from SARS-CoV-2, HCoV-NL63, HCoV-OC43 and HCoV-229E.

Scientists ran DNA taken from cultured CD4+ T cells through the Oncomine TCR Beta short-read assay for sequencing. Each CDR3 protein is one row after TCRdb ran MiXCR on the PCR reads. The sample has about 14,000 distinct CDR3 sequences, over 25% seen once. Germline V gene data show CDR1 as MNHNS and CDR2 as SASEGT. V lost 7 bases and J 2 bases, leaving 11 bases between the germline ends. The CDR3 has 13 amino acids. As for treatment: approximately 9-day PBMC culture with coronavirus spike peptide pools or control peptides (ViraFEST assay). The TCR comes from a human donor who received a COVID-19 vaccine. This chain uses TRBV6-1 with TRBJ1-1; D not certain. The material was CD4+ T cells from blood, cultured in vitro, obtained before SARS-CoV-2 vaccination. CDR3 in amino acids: CASINGGNTEAFF. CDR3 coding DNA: TGTGCCAGCATTAACGGCGGAAACACTGAAGCTTTCTTT.